These T cell receptor beta chains were read from a single sample in a study of identical twins. Using its own MiXCR run on the 5' RACE reads, TCRdb lists one record per CDR3 protein. The data hold 1.5 million to 2 million distinct CDR3 sequences, with less than 35% observed a single time. Sequencing used cord blood. These receptors were taken from a newborn girl in good health. Each CDR3 is given without its conserved first and last residue. Some rows have no size entry. The others give once, few or many, or a class for an expanded clone.

>few|TRBJ2-5|TRBV7-9
ASSALPLQETQY
>many|TRBJ2-5|TRBV5-1
ASSLSQLSQETQY
>NA|TRBJ1-4|TRBV27
ASGFTTGEKLF
>once|TRBJ2-2|TRBV12-3/TRBV12-4
ASSFTSIGSGELF
>NA|TRBJ2-7|TRBV15
ATSRDHLYEQY
>few|TRBJ1-6|TRBV30
AWSVTRVNSPLH
>NA|TRBJ2-6|TRBV28
ASRGSRDHGASGANVLT
>many|TRBJ2-1|TRBV24-1
ATSDSGYNEQF
>NA|TRBJ2-7|TRBV25-1
ASSRQGGEQY
>NA|TRBJ2-3|TRBV3-1
ASSQGPGETDTQY
>NA|TRBJ2-3|TRBV7-6
ASSLGRLAGGTDTQY
>many|TRBJ2-2|TRBV10-3
ASGQNTGELF
>NA|TRBJ1-2|TRBV6-2/TRBV6-3
ASNSWDRGTANYGYT
>NA|TRBJ1-2|TRBV3-1
ASSRRGGIGYT
>NA|TRBJ1-2|TRBV6-1
ASSDSGQGNYGYT
>NA|TRBJ1-1|TRBV25-1
ASSDHTHGTGTF
>NA|TRBJ2-7|TRBV20-1
SARAGGPVWY
>few|TRBJ1-2|TRBV9
ASSVQSGNYGYT
>few|TRBJ1-4|TRBV12-3/TRBV12-4
ASSWDRTNEKLF
>NA|TRBJ2-1|TRBV12-5
ASGLPYLSNEQF
>NA|TRBJ2-2|TRBV20-1
SAKTGSYTGELF
>NA|TRBJ2-1|TRBV18
ASSPDQIVTEQF